This T cell receptor beta chain was sequenced during a study of shared clonotypes between healthy human individuals. Study conclusions and caveats: Depth of sequencing was expected to influence donor clonotype sharing.

This clone was detected only once. What it binds is unknown. The authors split each subset's genomic DNA evenly across several immunoSEQ plates. Here immunoSEQ multiplex PCR was the method, and the copy in TCRdb shows in-frame clones only, minus some. The sample has about half a million clones; over 75% are singletons. The V gene lost 8 bases and the J gene lost 0 bases, with 9 bases spanning the gap. The CDR3 sequence is 13 residues long. Germline V lookup: CDR1 KGHSH, CDR2 LQKENI. The sample consisted of PBMCs. The J gene is TRBJ2-3, the V gene TRBV18; D is uncertain. The receptor comes from a middle-aged woman in good health. Some clones in this sample may be carry-over from other donors' samples. The CDR3 coding sequence is TGTGCCAGCCCCTTCACTAGCACAGATACGCAGTATTTT. This translates into CASPFTSTDTQYF.